A selection of T cell receptor beta chains follows, all from one sample in a study of blood T cells in healthy people across ages. MiXCR, applied by TCRdb to the 5' RACE reads, yields one record per CDR3 protein. The table has 1.5 million to 2 million distinct CDR3 sequences, roughly 49% seen once; the top ten hold around 2.1%. The specimen was blood. The origin of the receptors is a woman aged 35 to 49 in good health. Each CDR3 is given without its conserved first and last residue. Expanded clones are given a class, and other clones once, few, many or no size at all.

J gene: TRBJ2-3; clone size: few; V gene: TRBV20-1; CDR3 protein: SASLRRGISTDTQY
J gene: TRBJ2-1; clone size: -; V gene: TRBV20-1; CDR3 protein: SARKRTSGIYNEQF
J gene: TRBJ2-3; clone size: -; V gene: TRBV5-1; CDR3 protein: ASSLRGGAGTDTQY
J gene: TRBJ1-1; clone size: once; V gene: TRBV7-2; CDR3 protein: ASSLTGVGGTKAF
J gene: TRBJ1-6; clone size: -; V gene: TRBV23-1; CDR3 protein: ASSQYRTGPSPLH
J gene: TRBJ1-6; clone size: -; V gene: TRBV4-3; CDR3 protein: ASSQKTGNPPLH
J gene: TRBJ2-1; clone size: -; V gene: TRBV7-2; CDR3 protein: ASSLETSGARSYNEQF
J gene: TRBJ2-7; clone size: many; V gene: TRBV7-2; CDR3 protein: ASSPRLAIEQY
J gene: TRBJ2-3; clone size: few; V gene: TRBV4-1; CDR3 protein: ASSQGDSHFTQY
J gene: TRBJ2-7; clone size: -; V gene: TRBV7-9; CDR3 protein: ASSLKQVEPYEQY
J gene: TRBJ2-1; clone size: -; V gene: TRBV27; CDR3 protein: ASSDGGNVNEQF
J gene: TRBJ1-5; clone size: few; V gene: TRBV12-3/TRBV12-4; CDR3 protein: ASSTAGAQPQH
J gene: TRBJ2-3; clone size: -; V gene: TRBV20-1; CDR3 protein: SATRDRGEDTQY
J gene: TRBJ1-1; clone size: -; V gene: TRBV6-5; CDR3 protein: ASSYSGTDGDTEAF
J gene: TRBJ1-5; clone size: -; V gene: TRBV4-3; CDR3 protein: ASSQGQGEGQPQH
J gene: TRBJ2-5; clone size: few; V gene: TRBV10-3; CDR3 protein: AISESAAGGETQY
J gene: TRBJ1-2; clone size: -; V gene: TRBV12-3/TRBV12-4; CDR3 protein: ASSIGGRALGGYT
J gene: TRBJ2-1; clone size: few; V gene: TRBV2; CDR3 protein: ARTGQNKGRYNEQF
J gene: TRBJ1-2; clone size: -; V gene: TRBV6-6; CDR3 protein: ASRPPGQGTYGYT
J gene: TRBJ2-5; clone size: -; V gene: TRBV29-1; CDR3 protein: SVLGPSPGRGEPQETQY
J gene: TRBJ2-2; clone size: -; V gene: TRBV11-2; CDR3 protein: ASSAGGAKTGELF
J gene: TRBJ1-2; clone size: few; V gene: TRBV5-1; CDR3 protein: ASSLAGFNYGYT
J gene: TRBJ2-5; clone size: few; V gene: TRBV20-1; CDR3 protein: SARRQGHETQY
J gene: TRBJ2-3; clone size: -; V gene: TRBV6-2/TRBV6-3; CDR3 protein: ASRGTSGVQATQY
J gene: TRBJ2-1; clone size: -; V gene: TRBV7-9; CDR3 protein: ASSQPIAGGSSYNEQF
J gene: TRBJ2-5; clone size: few; V gene: TRBV7-2; CDR3 protein: ASSFILETQY
J gene: TRBJ2-7; clone size: few; V gene: TRBV12-3/TRBV12-4; CDR3 protein: ASSNFGYEQY
J gene: TRBJ2-3; clone size: -; V gene: TRBV5-1; CDR3 protein: ASSFDGTGRTDTQY
J gene: TRBJ2-3; clone size: few; V gene: TRBV7-2; CDR3 protein: ASSLGPSWSATDTQY
J gene: TRBJ2-5; clone size: -; V gene: TRBV21-1; CDR3 protein: ASSANRGWQETQY
J gene: TRBJ2-5; clone size: few; V gene: TRBV5-4; CDR3 protein: ASSTGPGKLERGQY
J gene: TRBJ2-5; clone size: -; V gene: TRBV2; CDR3 protein: ASSESARAQY
J gene: TRBJ1-5; clone size: -; V gene: TRBV7-6; CDR3 protein: ASSLVAGASNQPQH
J gene: TRBJ2-4; clone size: few; V gene: TRBV9; CDR3 protein: ASSVGGGHIQY
J gene: -; clone size: -; V gene: TRBV28; CDR3 protein: ASSRRAPTYEQY
J gene: TRBJ2-2; clone size: -; V gene: TRBV6-5; CDR3 protein: ATTDRDGTGELF